Shown below are 3 T cell receptor beta chains from a single sample sequenced in a study of blood T cell repertoires in COVID-19. The method was immunoSEQ multiplex PCR; TCRdb's version includes in-frame clones alone and lacks a portion of them. The sample contains about 160,000 clones, roughly four fifths of which appear only once. Sequences were obtained from peripheral blood. The receptors originated from a woman of 80 years or more with acute or convalescent COVID-19.

This clone was picked up a small number of times. V gene TRBV5-1 combines with J gene TRBJ2-1, with 10 bases lining up with TRBD1. The CDR3 is 16 amino acids. CDR1 and CDR2 (germline): SGHRS, YFSETQ. V shed 4 bases and J 6 bases; nucleotides not matched to a gene: 10. CDR3 DNA: TGCGCCAGCAGCCCCGGAGGGACAGGGGAATTCAATGAGCAGTTCTTC. This codes for CASSPGGTGEFNEQFF.

V is TRBV5-6 and J is TRBJ2-7; 7 positions agree with TRBD1. This CDR3 is 16 amino acids long. Germline assignment: CDR1 SGHDT and CDR2 YYEEEE. The V segment lost 5 bases and the J segment 2 bases; nucleotides outside the gene matches: 13. The CDR3 spells CASSNDPGQAAYEQYF. Written as DNA, the CDR3 is TGTGCCAGCAGTAATGACCCAGGACAGGCTGCCTACGAGCAGTACTTC. Full variable domain (remainder filled in from reference TRBV5-6 and TRBJ2-7): DAGVTQSPTHLIKTRGQQVTLRCSPKSGHDTVSWYQQALGQGPQFIFQYYEEEERQRGNFPDRFSGHQFPNYSSELNVNALLLGDSALYLCASSNDPGQAAYEQYFGPGTRLTVT.

This clone was seen once. This chain links TRBV18 with TRBJ1-3; 7 nucleotides line up with TRBD1. This CDR3 spans 15 amino acids. Per the germline V gene, CDR1 is KGHSH and CDR2 is LQKENI. Trimming took 3 bases from V and 1 from J; bases not matched to a gene: 3. The CDR3 coding sequence is TGTGCCAGCTCACCGTTGGGACAGTCTGGAAACACCATATATTTT. Translated, it gives CASSPLGQSGNTIYF.